The 25 T cell receptor beta chains below come from one sample, sequenced in a study of T cells after somatic rescue of genetic block. Method: immunoSEQ multiplex PCR; TCRdb's copy keeps in-frame clones and lacks some. The sample comprises approximately 100,000 clones, 80% to 90% of which are singletons, and more than 1.5% rests with the top ten. Sequencing used peripheral blood mononuclear cells (PBMCs). These receptors all come from a woman under 30.

The V call is TRBV2, the J call TRBJ2-2; D gene unclear. The ends were cut back, 7 bases at V and 4 bases at J, with 7 bases in the middle. The germline gives CDR1 SNHLY, CDR2 FYNNEI. The CDR3 loop spans 12 amino acids. The CDR3 protein is CASMLSTGELFF. The CDR3, as DNA: TGTGCCAGCATGTTAAGCACCGGGGAGCTGTTTTTT.

This clone was counted only a few times. This sequence joins TRBV4-2 and TRBJ2-5; 13 nucleotides line up with TRBD2. This CDR3 has 18 amino acids. Germline V gives CDR1 LGHNA, CDR2 YNFKEQ. Trimming took 0 bases from V and 4 from J; bases not matched to a gene: 8. The CDR3 loop is CASSQELAGGNWGETQYF. CDR3 DNA: TGTGCCAGCAGCCAAGAACTAGCGGGAGGGAACTGGGGAGAGACCCAGTACTTC.

The chain is built from TRBV7-8 and TRBJ2-3; 12 nucleotides align to TRBD2. Trimming removed 5 bases from V and 6 bases from J; junction bases left unmatched: 9. The CDR3 covers 16 residues. Germline V gives CDR1 SGHVS, CDR2 FQNEAQ. The DNA for the CDR3 is TGTGCCAGCAGCCGTCGGACTAGCGGGGAGATGGATACGCAGTATTTT. It is translated as CASSRRTSGEMDTQYF. Full variable domain (missing parts from reference TRBV7-8 and TRBJ2-3): GAGVSQSPRYKVAKRGQDVALRCDPISGHVSLFWYQQALGQGPEFLTYFQNEAQLDKSGLPSDRFFAERPEGSVSTLKIQRTQQEDSAVYLCASSRRTSGEMDTQYFGPGTRLTVL.

This clone appeared a single time. The chain links TRBV7-9 to TRBJ2-1; 9 bases match TRBD1. From germline, CDR1 is SEHNR and CDR2 FQNEAQ (reference sequence). V trimming: 5 bases; J trimming: 1 base; junction bases outside the gene matches: 6. The CDR3 is 16 amino acids. The CDR3 region is CASSPRTGVSYNEQFF. The CDR3 bases are TGTGCCAGCAGCCCCCGGACAGGGGTTTCCTACAATGAGCAGTTCTTC. The variable domain in full, with the rest retrieved from reference TRBV7-9 and TRBJ2-1, is DTGVSQNPRHKITKRGQNVTFRCDPISEHNRLYWYRQTLGQGPEFLTYFQNEAQLEKSRLLSDRFSAERPKGSFSTLEIQRTEQGDSAMYLCASSPRTGVSYNEQFFGPGTRLTVL.

V gene TRBV4-2 combines with J gene TRBJ2-1; 11 nucleotides agree with TRBD2. J lost 5 bases, V lost 1 base, and 4 bases had no gene match. CDR3 length equals 16 residues. Germline CDR1 is LGHNA and CDR2 is YNFKEQ. The CDR3 DNA sequence: TGTGCCAGCAGCCAAGGTATAGCGGGAGGGCACAATGAGCAGTTCTTC. It encodes CASSQGIAGGHNEQFF.

The chain carries TRBV4-3 and TRBJ2-7; 13 positions agree with TRBD2. CDR1 and CDR2 from the germline V gene are LGHNA and YSLEER. Trimming took 3 bases from V and 2 from J; bases not matched to a gene: 1. The CDR3 loop spans 15 amino acids. The CDR3 nucleotides are TGCGCCAGCAGCCAGGGACTAGCGGGAACCTACGAGCAGTACTTC. Residues: CASSQGLAGTYEQYF.

The V and J genes are TRBV28 and TRBJ2-7; 14 nucleotides line up with TRBD2. Germline CDR1 is MDHEN and CDR2 is SYDVKM. V dropped 4 bases and J dropped 4; count of bases not matched to a gene: 6. The CDR3 contains 16 residues. The CDR3 DNA sequence: TGTGCCAGCAGTTCCGCCGGGACTAGCGGGAGTTACGAGCAGTACTTC. This codes for CASSSAGTSGSYEQYF.

The chain employs TRBV27 and TRBJ2-7; tentative D call: TRBD2 (6 bases). Germline CDR1 reads MNHEY; CDR2 reads SMNVEV (reference sequence). This CDR3 has 15 residues. V lost 8 bases and J lost 3, with 20 bases in between. The CDR3 coding sequence is TGTGCCAGCCTACCCGGCGGGAACTCCTTCTACGAGCAGTACTTC. Translation: CASLPGGNSFYEQYF.

V and J are TRBV18 and TRBJ2-5; D is possibly TRBD2 (5 bases). This CDR3 spans 15 amino acids. Germline V gene lookup returns CDR1 KGHSH and CDR2 LQKENI. The germline V and J ends were trimmed by 5 bases and 5 bases, with 18 bases remaining between them. The CDR3 DNA follows: TGTGCCAGCTCAGGGGAGAGATCAGATGGGGAGACCCAGTACTTC. This codes for CASSGERSDGETQYF.

The chain uses TRBV5-1 and TRBJ1-6; D is ambiguous. V lost 1 base, J lost 6 bases, and 5 bases lay in between. The CDR3 totals 13 residues. Germline loops: CDR1 SGHRS, CDR2 YFSETQ. The CDR3 loop is CASSLRANSPLHF. The CDR3 DNA follows: TGCGCCAGCAGCTTGCGGGCTAATTCACCCCTCCACTTT.

The chain carries TRBV28 and TRBJ1-4; D possibly corresponds to TRBD1 (6 bases). V lost 2 bases to trimming and J lost 8 bases, with 15 bases between them. Germline CDR1 reads MDHEN; CDR2 reads SYDVKM. There are 15 residues in the CDR3. CDR3 region: CASSLPQTGWEKLFF. DNA for the CDR3: TGTGCCAGCAGTTTACCCCAGACAGGTTGGGAAAAACTGTTTTTT.

J is TRBJ1-4 and V is TRBV25-1, with TRBD1 identical over 8 bases. The V gene's germline CDR1 is MGHDK and CDR2 SYGVNS. There are 15 residues in the CDR3. Trimming took 2 bases from V and 6 from J; bases not matched to a gene: 5. DNA for the CDR3: TGTGCCAGCAGTGAAGGGGGGACAGGATATGAAAAACTGTTTTTT. Translated, it gives CASSEGGTGYEKLFF.

The chain has TRBV7-9 and TRBJ2-1; D possibly uses TRBD1 or TRBD2 (5 bases each). Germline CDR1 reads SEHNR; CDR2 reads FQNEAQ (reference sequence). CDR3 length: 15 amino acids. Trimming removed 2 bases from V and 8 bases from J, with 16 bases in between. The DNA for the CDR3 is TGTGCCAGCAGCTTAATCGGGGCCACCCCGGATGAGCAGTTCTTC. Its translation: CASSLIGATPDEQFF.

J is TRBJ2-7 and V is TRBV7-9; tentatively, D is TRBD1 or TRBD2 (6 bases each). The CDR3 runs 15 residues. In germline, CDR1 is SEHNR, CDR2 FQNEAQ (reference sequence). V was cut by 5 bases and J by 4 bases, with 18 bases left in between. This CDR3 is CASSPVAGDWYEQYF. CDR3 sequence (DNA): TGTGCCAGCAGCCCCGTGGCAGGGGACTGGTACGAGCAGTACTTC.

The chain joins TRBV5-1 to TRBJ2-3; 11 nucleotides agree with TRBD2. The V gene's germline CDR1 is SGHRS and CDR2 YFSETQ. The V segment lost 6 bases and the J segment 3 bases; nucleotides outside the gene matches: 12. The CDR3 is made up of 17 amino acids. The CDR3 DNA follows: TGCGCCAGCAATCGAGATCTAGCGGGAGGTGGAACAGATACGCAGTATTTT. Translation: CASNRDLAGGGTDTQYF.

V usage is TRBV2 and J usage is TRBJ2-1, with D tentatively TRBD2 (5 bases). V lost 7 bases to trimming and J lost 4 bases, with 17 bases between them. This CDR3 is 15 amino acids long. CDR1 and CDR2 from the germline V gene are SNHLY and FYNNEI. CDR3: CASTRWGEAYNEQFF. CDR3 coding DNA: TGTGCCAGCACTCGGTGGGGAGAAGCGTACAATGAGCAGTTCTTC.

This clone was found once. J is TRBJ2-4 and V is TRBV5-4; D is possibly TRBD1 or TRBD2 (5 bases each). CDR3 length: 13 residues. V was pared by 4 bases and J by 6 bases, with 11 bases between. The germline gives CDR1 SGHNT, CDR2 YYREEE (reference sequence). CDR3: CASSRGELNIQYF. The DNA of the CDR3 is TGTGCCAGCAGCCGAGGGGAACTAAACATTCAGTACTTC.

The rearrangement uses TRBV25-1 and TRBJ2-1; 7 bases are shared with TRBD2. The junction had 3 bases not matched to a gene; V was cut back by 4 bases and J by 0 bases. Germline-derived CDR1 and CDR2 are MGHDK and SYGVNS. The CDR3 runs 15 residues. In nucleotides, the CDR3 is TGTGCCAGCAGTGTTGGGGAGGGCTCCTACAATGAGCAGTTCTTC. It encodes CASSVGEGSYNEQFF.

The chain couples TRBV4-1 to TRBJ2-3; 7 nucleotides line up with TRBD1. With 1 base clipped from V and 3 bases from J, the junction kept 4 bases outside the gene matches. CDR1 is MGHRA, CDR2 YSYEKL, per germline. The CDR3 is 15 residues long. CDR3 sequence reads: CASSQANRGTDTQYF. Here the CDR3 DNA reads TGCGCCAGCAGCCAAGCGAACAGGGGAACAGATACGCAGTATTTT.

In its sample, this clone ranks as medium-sized. The chain combines TRBV18 with TRBJ1-5; D gene ambiguous. With 3 bases removed from V and 0 bases from J, the gap between germline ends came to 9 bases. The CDR3 has 15 residues. Germline V gives CDR1 KGHSH, CDR2 LQKENI. The CDR3 bases are TGTGCCAGCTCACCCCTGTTCAGTAGCAATCAGCCCCAGCATTTT. Protein sequence: CASSPLFSSNQPQHF. Full variable domain (remainder filled in from reference TRBV18 and TRBJ1-5): NAGVMQNPRHLVRRRGQEARLRCSPMKGHSHVYWYRQLPEEGLKFMVYLQKENIIDESGMPKERFSAEFPKEGPSILRIQQVVRGDSAAYFCASSPLFSSNQPQHFGDGTRLSIL.

This chain joins TRBV27 and TRBJ2-7, with D uncertain. Trimming cost V 6 bases and J 0 bases, with 3 bases left between them. This CDR3 is 11 amino acids long. The germline CDR1 and CDR2 sequences are MNHEY and SMNVEV (reference sequence). The CDR3 DNA reads TGTGCCAGCAGGGACTCCTACGAGCAGTACTTC. This translates into CASRDSYEQYF.

V gene TRBV7-3 combines with J gene TRBJ2-7, with 9 bases identical to TRBD2. V shed 5 bases, J shed 3 bases, and the junction held 5 bases outside the gene matches. The germline V gene has CDR1 SGHTA and CDR2 FQGTGA. This CDR3 spans 14 amino acids. CDR3 loop: CASSLSGSDYEQYF. In nucleotides, the CDR3 is TGTGCCAGCAGCCTTAGCGGGAGTGACTACGAGCAGTACTTC.

V gene TRBV27 combines with J gene TRBJ1-2; D possibly corresponds to TRBD1 (6 bases). The CDR3 loop spans 17 amino acids. Germline loops: CDR1 MNHEY, CDR2 SMNVEV (reference sequence). The V end lost 0 bases, the J end lost 8 bases, and 22 bases lay between the germline ends. The CDR3 DNA reads as TGTGCCAGCAGTTTATCGTCGGGGACATCGATAGTCGAGGGCTACACCTTC. Amino acid sequence: CASSLSSGTSIVEGYTF.

V gene TRBV28 combines with J gene TRBJ2-7, with 12 bases that match TRBD2. V was clipped by 3 bases and J by 6 bases; unmatched bases: 9. This CDR3 comprises 16 residues. Germline V lookup: CDR1 MDHEN, CDR2 SYDVKM. The CDR3 coding sequence is TGTGCCAGCAGTTTCGAACTAGCGGGAGGCCCCCCCGAGCAGTACTTC. This translates into CASSFELAGGPPEQYF.

The V gene is TRBV2, the J gene TRBJ1-1, with 11 bases lining up with TRBD1. V was pared by 5 bases and J by 6 bases, with 8 bases of the junction left unmatched. This CDR3 has 15 residues. Germline lookup yields CDR1 SNHLY and CDR2 FYNNEI. CDR3 DNA sequence: TGTGCCAGCAGTCCAGGGGACAGGGGGAATTCTGAAGCTTTCTTT. Residues: CASSPGDRGNSEAFF.